This T cell receptor (beta chain) was observed in a study of blood T cell repertoires in COVID-19. Study-level background: COVID-19 samples, acute and convalescent, were from the United States, Italy and Spain. PBMCs, B-cell-depleted T cells, or T cells provided the cDNA or gDNA that made up the material.

The V end was cut by 2 bases, the J end by 7 bases, with 18 bases between. Germline lookup yields CDR1 SNHLY and CDR2 FYNNEI. This CDR3 region has 16 residues. The table came from immunoSEQ multiplex PCR; TCRdb's copy has only in-frame clones and leaves some out. This table has some 170,000 clones, about 83% appearing once. The gene calls are TRBV2 and TRBJ1-3; TRBD1 is a possible D gene (6 bases). The sample consisted of peripheral blood. This TCR came from a woman aged 70-85 years with COVID-19, enrolled during active disease. CDR3 nucleotide sequence: TGTGCCAGCAGTGAAAGGGACACCCAACCCTTCAACACCATATATTTT. Translating it yields CASSERDTQPFNTIYF.